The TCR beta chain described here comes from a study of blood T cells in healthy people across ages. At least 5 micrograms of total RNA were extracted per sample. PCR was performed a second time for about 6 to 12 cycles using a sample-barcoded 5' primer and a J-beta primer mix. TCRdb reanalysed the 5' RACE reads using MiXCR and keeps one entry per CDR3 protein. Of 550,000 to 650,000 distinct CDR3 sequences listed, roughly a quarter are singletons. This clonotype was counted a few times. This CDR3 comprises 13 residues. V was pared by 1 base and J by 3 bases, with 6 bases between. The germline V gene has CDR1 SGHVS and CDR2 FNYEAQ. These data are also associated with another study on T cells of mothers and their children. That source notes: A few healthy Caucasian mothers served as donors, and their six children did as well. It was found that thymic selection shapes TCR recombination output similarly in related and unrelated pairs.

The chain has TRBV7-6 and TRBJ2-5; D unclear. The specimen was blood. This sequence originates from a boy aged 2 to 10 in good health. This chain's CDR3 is CASSLEKKETQYF. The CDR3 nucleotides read TGTGCCAGCAGCTTAGAAAAGAAAGAGACCCAGTACTTC.